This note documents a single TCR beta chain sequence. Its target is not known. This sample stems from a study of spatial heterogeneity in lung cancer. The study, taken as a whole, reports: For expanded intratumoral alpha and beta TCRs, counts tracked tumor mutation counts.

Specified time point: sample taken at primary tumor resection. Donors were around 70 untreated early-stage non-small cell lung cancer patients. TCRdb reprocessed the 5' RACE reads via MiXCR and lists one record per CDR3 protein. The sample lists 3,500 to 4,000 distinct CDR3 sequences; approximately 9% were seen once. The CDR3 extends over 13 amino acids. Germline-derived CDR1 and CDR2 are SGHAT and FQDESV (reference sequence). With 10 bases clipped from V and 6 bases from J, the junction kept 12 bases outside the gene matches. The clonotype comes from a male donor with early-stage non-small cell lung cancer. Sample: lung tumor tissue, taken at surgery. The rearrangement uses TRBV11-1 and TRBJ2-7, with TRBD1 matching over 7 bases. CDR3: CATRPAGGLEQYF. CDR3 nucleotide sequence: TGTGCCACCCGCCCGGCAGGGGGTCTCGAGCAGTACTTC.